This TCR beta chain was sequenced in a study of beta chain features in type 1 diabetes. The investigators reverse transcribed all of the isolated RNA, so they sequenced expressed TCRB transcripts. Clones were read by immunoSEQ multiplex PCR, and TCRdb kept only the in-frame ones, dropping some. The sample carries some 240,000 clones, 16% recorded once. Notes on the study in general: VDJ junctions from type 1 diabetes patients carried fewer insertions and larger deletions. Shortening of TCRB CDR3s, moderate but significant, appeared in all four CD4+ subsets of Type 1 diabetes patients.

A CD45RO/CCR7/CD25/CD127/CD95/CD27 panel sorted naive, central memory, regulatory and stem cell-like memory CD4+ cells. As regards this clone: The antigen is unknown.

CDR1 is MNHNY and CDR2 is SVGAGI in the germline V gene (reference sequence). This CDR3 region has 16 residues. The V end was cut by 0 bases, the J end by 4 bases, with 15 bases between. The chain employs TRBV6-6 and TRBJ2-5, with D perhaps TRBD1 (5 bases). The sample comprised naive CD4+ T cells from blood. The clonotype was recovered from a man aged 25-45 years with type 1 diabetes. In nucleotides, the CDR3 is TGTGCCAGCAGTTACTCGAAAACAGGCACGGGAGAGACCCAGTACTTC. Encoded protein: CASSYSKTGTGETQYF.